This TCR beta chain was captured in a study of early stage breast cancer tumors. About the research overall: Average read coverage per sample was 7.5 to 10-fold. Regarding the study as a whole: Compared with adjacent normal breast tissue, tumors showed 2 to 2.5-fold greater T cell density and higher clonality. Comparing each tissue with blood distinguished tumor from normal in about 85% of the 16 patients.

Deletions cut 1 base from V and 6 bases from J, with 16 bases between. Germline V lookup: CDR1 SGHRS, CDR2 YFSETQ. The CDR3 spans 15 residues. Clones were read by immunoSEQ multiplex PCR, and TCRdb kept only the in-frame ones, dropping some. This sample has almost 55,000 clones, with 75% to 95% found just once. Details on this clone: Its specificity is not known.

Sequenced: blood. The TCR was taken from a person aged 65 to 85 with breast cancer. The chain couples TRBV5-1 to TRBJ1-1, with D possibly matching TRBD1 (5 bases). The CDR3 DNA sequence: TGCGCCAGCAGCTTGTTGGGGGAGGGAAAGCCTGAAGCTTTCTTT. Translated: CASSLLGEGKPEAFF.